This T cell receptor beta chain was recorded in a study of blood T cells in healthy people across ages. This clonotype was recorded a few times. What it binds is not known. PCR was performed a second time for about 7 to 11 cycles using a sample-barcoded 5' primer and a J-beta primer mix. TCRdb re-called the 5' RACE reads with MiXCR, one entry per CDR3 protein. This sample has over 1,500,000 distinct CDR3 sequences; around 40% occur once, and the top ten carry about 23%. Study observations and caveats: Getting older went along with TCR beta diversity per million T cells dropping roughly linearly. A conclusive naive versus antigen-experienced comparison was prevented by the unsorted PBMCs.

Trimming removed 7 bases from V and 0 bases from J, with 15 bases in between. The CDR3 spans 14 residues. The germline V gene has CDR1 SQVTM and CDR2 ANQGSEA. The sequence derives from a human donor in good health. The chain carries TRBV29-1 and TRBJ1-1; D not resolved. The sample comprised blood. CDR3 DNA sequence: TGCAGCGCGGAGGGCCTCTCCTTGAACACTGAAGCTTTCTTT. Amino acids: CSAEGLSLNTEAFF.